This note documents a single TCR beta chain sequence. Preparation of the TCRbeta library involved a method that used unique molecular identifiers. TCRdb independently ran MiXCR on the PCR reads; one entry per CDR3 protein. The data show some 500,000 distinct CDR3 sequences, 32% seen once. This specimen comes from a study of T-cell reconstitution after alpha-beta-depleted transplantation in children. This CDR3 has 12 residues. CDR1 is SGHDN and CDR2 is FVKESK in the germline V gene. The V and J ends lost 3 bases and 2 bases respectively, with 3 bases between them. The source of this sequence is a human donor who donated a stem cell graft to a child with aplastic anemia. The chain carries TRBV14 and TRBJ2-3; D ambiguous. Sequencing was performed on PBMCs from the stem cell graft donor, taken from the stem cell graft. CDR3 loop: CASSHITDTQYF. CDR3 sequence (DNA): TGTGCCAGCAGCCACATCACAGATACGCAGTATTTT.